These 28 T cell receptor beta chains were all obtained from the same sample, sequenced in a study of lymphopenia after photon versus proton radiotherapy. Assay used: immunoSEQ multiplex PCR; TCRdb lists only in-frame clones, some missing. The sample lists 160,000 or so clones; 80% to 90% were seen once. The sequences come from peripheral blood, collected from a patient treated with photon-based radiotherapy. The receptor set was obtained from a man in his fifties or sixties with gastric cancer.

CDR3 amino acids: CASSLVITYEQYF. In DNA, the CDR3 is TGTGCCAGCAGCTTAGTTATTACCTACGAGCAGTACTTC. The chain has TRBV7-8 and TRBJ2-7; D remains unclear. The germline V gene encodes CDR1 SGHVS and CDR2 FQNEAQ. Trimming shortened V by 1 base and J by 2 bases, and 6 bases separated the two germline ends. The CDR3 extends over 13 amino acids.

J is TRBJ2-2 and V is TRBV27; maybe TRBD1 (5 bases). V lost 3 bases and J 4 bases, leaving 18 bases between the germline ends. The CDR3 covers 17 residues. Per germline, CDR1 MNHEY and CDR2 SMNVEV (reference sequence). The CDR3 nucleotides read TGTGCCAGCAGTTTCAACCGGGCCTTTAGGGGCACCGGGGAGCTGTTTTTT. Protein: CASSFNRAFRGTGELFF.

The chain links TRBV27 to TRBJ2-7; TRBD1 aligns across 10 bases. CDR1 is MNHEY and CDR2 is SMNVEV in the germline V gene (reference sequence). The CDR3 totals 14 residues. The junction had 2 bases not matched to a gene; V was cut back by 6 bases and J by 0 bases. The CDR3 loop is CASRRTGGSYEQYF. The CDR3 nucleotides are TGTGCCAGCAGACGGACAGGGGGCTCCTACGAGCAGTACTTC.

The chain recombines TRBV27 with TRBJ1-5, with 9 positions matching TRBD1. This CDR3 comprises 15 residues. Germline values: CDR1 MNHEY, CDR2 SMNVEV (reference sequence). Trimming removed 0 bases from V and 7 bases from J; junction bases left unmatched: 4. The CDR3 is CASSLSGQGTQPQHF. DNA of the CDR3: TGTGCCAGCAGTTTATCTGGACAGGGGACACAGCCCCAGCATTTT.

V is TRBV2 and J is TRBJ2-7; 7 positions match TRBD1. The length of the CDR3 is 13 residues. CDR1 is SNHLY and CDR2 is FYNNEI in the germline V gene. With V trimmed by 7 bases and J by 2 bases, 5 bases remained unmatched. Written as DNA, the CDR3 is TGTGCCAGCAAAATAGACAGGGCCTACGAGCAGTACTTC. Amino acids: CASKIDRAYEQYF.

The V call is TRBV27, the J call TRBJ2-1; TRBD2 matches 7 bases. Germline V gives CDR1 MNHEY, CDR2 SMNVEV (reference sequence). The CDR3 loop spans 15 amino acids. J was trimmed by 5 bases and V by 1 base; bases with no gene match: 5. In DNA form, the CDR3 reads TGTGCCAGCAGTTTATTGTCTAGCGGTAACAATGAGCAGTTCTTC. It yields the protein CASSLLSSGNNEQFF.

The chain links TRBV6-5 to TRBJ1-3; D is perhaps TRBD1 (5 bases). The length of the CDR3 is 15 residues. Trimming took 0 bases from V and 1 from J, leaving 7 bases between them. Looked up from germline, CDR1 is MNHEY and CDR2 is SVGAGI. The CDR3 coding sequence is TGTGCCAGCAGTTACTCTGGGGGGTCTGGAAACACCATATATTTT. Its translation: CASSYSGGSGNTIYF.

This chain joins TRBV18 and TRBJ1-2, with 8 bases identical to TRBD1. The germline V gene has CDR1 KGHSH and CDR2 LQKENI. Losses at the gene ends were 4 bases for V and 4 bases for J; bases not matched to a gene: 5. CDR3 length equals 14 residues. Here the CDR3 reads CASSQDRVSYGYTF. The CDR3 DNA sequence: TGTGCCAGCTCACAGGACAGGGTGAGCTATGGCTACACCTTC. Full variable domain (outside the CDR3, taken from reference TRBV18 and TRBJ1-2): NAGVMQNPRHLVRRRGQEARLRCSPMKGHSHVYWYRQLPEEGLKFMVYLQKENIIDESGMPKERFSAEFPKEGPSILRIQQVVRGDSAAYFCASSQDRVSYGYTFGSGTRLTVV.

This clone showed up just once. This sequence joins TRBV27 and TRBJ1-3; TRBD1 is a possible D gene (5 bases). Between the trimmed V and J ends, which lost 2 bases and 2 bases, there was a span of 10 bases. Germline V gene data show CDR1 as MNHEY and CDR2 as SMNVEV (reference sequence). The CDR3 consists of 15 residues. Here the CDR3 reads CASSLRGAPGNTIYF. The CDR3 DNA is TGTGCCAGCAGTTTACGAGGGGCACCTGGAAACACCATATATTTT.

The CDR3: CASTLYRDREKKNTEAFF. The CDR3 DNA reads as TGCGCCAGCACATTATACCGGGACAGGGAAAAGAAGAACACTGAAGCTTTCTTT. The chain is built from TRBV23-1 and TRBJ1-1; 9 nucleotides line up with TRBD1. TRBV23-1 qualifies as an ORF whose function is uncertain. The CDR3 consists of 18 residues. Trimming cost V 7 bases and J 1 base; bases outside gene matches: 16.

This chain connects TRBV27 to TRBJ2-1; 10 bases fit TRBD1. Germline V gene lookup returns CDR1 MNHEY and CDR2 SMNVEV (reference sequence). The CDR3 consists of 16 residues. J gave up 2 bases and V 10 bases, and 11 bases lay outside the gene matches. This CDR3 reads CATALLGTGAYNEQFF. The CDR3, as DNA: TGTGCCACCGCCCTATTGGGGACAGGGGCCTACAATGAGCAGTTCTTC.

The chain uses TRBV10-1 and TRBJ2-5, with a tentative D call TRBD1 (6 bases). CDR1 and CDR2 from the germline V gene are WNHNN and SYGVQD (reference sequence). Trimming shortened V by 0 bases and J by 3 bases, and 11 bases separated the two germline ends. This CDR3 is 15 amino acids long. The CDR3 coding sequence is TGCGCCAGCAGTGAGTCAGGCAGGGGTGAAGAGACCCAGTACTTC. It translates to CASSESGRGEETQYF.

This rearrangement joins TRBV18 to TRBJ2-7; TRBD2 aligns across 7 bases. CDR1 is KGHSH, CDR2 LQKENI, per germline. V trimming: 3 bases; J trimming: 1 base; junction bases outside the gene matches: 9. This CDR3 has 16 residues. The DNA of the CDR3 is TGTGCCAGCTCACCTACTCCGGGGGGAACATCCTACGAGCAGTACTTC. Encoded protein: CASSPTPGGTSYEQYF.

This chain connects TRBV7-8 to TRBJ1-1; no definite D call. V gave up 1 base and J gave up 4 bases, with 7 bases separating them. The length of the CDR3 is 13 residues. Germline CDR1 is SGHVS and CDR2 is FQNEAQ. DNA of the CDR3: TGTGCCAGCAGCTTAGGGGATACCACTGAAGCTTTCTTT. This gives the protein CASSLGDTTEAFF.

V gene TRBV11-2 combines with J gene TRBJ2-2, with TRBD2 matching 10 bases. V shed 6 bases and J 3 bases; nucleotides not matched to a gene: 7. Germline V lookup: CDR1 SGHAT, CDR2 FQNNGV. This CDR3 has 16 amino acids. The CDR3 spells CASRLLAGTYTGELFF. DNA for the CDR3: TGTGCCAGCAGACTACTAGCGGGGACTTACACCGGGGAGCTGTTTTTT.

The chain employs TRBV6-5 and TRBJ1-5; a possible D gene is TRBD1 (5 bases). Germline lookup yields CDR1 MNHEY and CDR2 SVGAGI. Deletions cut 2 bases from V and 6 bases from J, with 11 bases between. The CDR3 covers 14 residues. DNA of the CDR3: TGTGCCAGCAGTTACATAGGGGCGAGTCAGCCCCAGCATTTT. This codes for CASSYIGASQPQHF.

The genes are TRBV28 and TRBJ1-1, with D possibly being TRBD1 (6 bases). The CDR3 runs 14 residues. The germline gives CDR1 MDHEN, CDR2 SYDVKM. The V end was cut by 7 bases, the J end by 3 bases, with 15 bases between. CDR3: CASTRGGAYTEAFF. The CDR3 region has the DNA TGTGCCAGCACCCGAGGGGGGGCTTACACTGAAGCTTTCTTT.

The chain couples TRBV4-3 to TRBJ1-1; D possibly corresponds to TRBD1 (6 bases). Germline values: CDR1 LGHNA, CDR2 YSLEER. V was pared by 2 bases and J by 3 bases, with 13 bases between. The CDR3 extends over 15 amino acids. Written as DNA, the CDR3 is TGCGCCAGCAGCCAACAGGGGATCACGTACACTGAAGCTTTCTTT. Its translation: CASSQQGITYTEAFF.

The J gene is TRBJ2-3, the V gene TRBV7-9; D is unclear. V gave up 2 bases and J gave up 6 bases, with 12 bases separating them. CDR3 size: 14 residues. Germline CDR1 reads SEHNR; CDR2 reads FQNEAQ (reference sequence). CDR3 nucleotides: TGTGCCAGCAGCTTACTAAGCCCCGCGGATACGCAGTATTTT. It is translated as CASSLLSPADTQYF.

The J gene is TRBJ1-3, the V gene TRBV4-1; TRBD1 agrees at 7 bases. V shed 3 bases and J 0 bases; nucleotides not matched to a gene: 14. Germline loops: CDR1 MGHRA, CDR2 YSYEKL. The CDR3 covers 19 residues. This chain's CDR3 is CASSHPTGTDLLSGNTIYF. In DNA form, the CDR3 reads TGCGCCAGCAGCCATCCAACCGGGACAGACTTACTCTCTGGAAACACCATATATTTT.

The chain has TRBV15 and TRBJ2-7, with TRBD1 identical over 9 bases. The CDR3 is 17 residues long. The germline V gene has CDR1 LNHNV and CDR2 YYDKDF (reference sequence). Trimming cost V 0 bases and J 1 base; bases outside gene matches: 7. Written as DNA, the CDR3 is TGTGCCACCAGCAGAGATCAGGGGACAGGGCCTTCCTACGAGCAGTACTTC. This gives the protein CATSRDQGTGPSYEQYF.

The chain carries TRBV5-1 and TRBJ2-3; no firm D call. CDR3 length: 15 residues. V lost 1 base, J lost 1 base, and 10 bases lay in between. CDR1 is SGHRS, CDR2 YFSETQ, per germline. The CDR3 loop is CASSLSQVGTDTQYF. In DNA, the CDR3 is TGCGCCAGCAGCTTGAGTCAGGTGGGCACAGATACGCAGTATTTT.

This rearrangement joins TRBV19 to TRBJ2-4, with D perhaps given as TRBD1 or TRBD2 (5 bases each). The germline V gene encodes CDR1 LNHDA and CDR2 SQIVND (reference sequence). Trimming shortened V by 1 base and J by 1 base, and 17 bases separated the two germline ends. This CDR3 spans 18 amino acids. The chain's CDR3 is CASSIGRLWGTAKNIQYF. The CDR3, as DNA: TGTGCCAGTAGTATAGGGCGACTATGGGGGACGGCCAAAAACATTCAGTACTTC.

This chain connects TRBV10-3 to TRBJ2-2; TRBD2 agrees at 8 bases. This CDR3 is built from 16 residues. Per the germline V gene, CDR1 is ENHRY and CDR2 is SYGVKD. Trimming removed 4 bases from V and 6 bases from J; junction bases left unmatched: 10. In DNA, the CDR3 is TGTGCCATCAGTGCGGGGGGGCCGGGGAGCCCCGGGGAGCTGTTTTTT. Amino acid sequence: CAISAGGPGSPGELFF.

This clone appeared many times. The rearrangement links TRBV5-5 to TRBJ1-3; perhaps TRBD1 as D (6 bases). CDR3 size: 15 residues. Germline V gives CDR1 SGHKS, CDR2 YYEKEE (reference sequence). V was cut by 2 bases and J by 2 bases, with 11 bases left in between. The CDR3 loop is CASSFTQGTGNTIYF. The CDR3 nucleotides are TGTGCCAGCAGCTTCACGCAGGGGACTGGAAACACCATATATTTT. Full variable domain (missing parts from reference TRBV5-5 and TRBJ1-3): DAGVTQSPTHLIKTRGQQVTLRCSPISGHKSVSWYQQVLGQGPQFIFQYYEKEERGRGNFPDRFSARQFPNYSSELNVNALLLGDSALYLCASSFTQGTGNTIYFGEGSWLTVV.

The CDR3 reads CASSVSPSVYEQYF. The CDR3 bases are TGTGCCAGCAGCGTATCCCCTAGCGTCTACGAGCAGTACTTC. The V and J genes are TRBV9 and TRBJ2-7; TRBD2 is a possible D gene (6 bases). The length of the CDR3 is 14 residues. V was cut by 1 base and J by 3 bases, with 11 bases left in between. CDR1 and CDR2 (germline): SGDLS, YYNGEE.

This clone was counted only a few times. The chain combines TRBV29-1 with TRBJ1-1; D gene unclear. Looked up from germline, CDR1 is SQVTM and CDR2 is ANQGSEA. V lost 4 bases and J lost 0, with 9 bases in between. This CDR3 comprises 13 residues. For the CDR3, the DNA is TGCAGCGTTGTCCGGCGGTTGAACACTGAAGCTTTCTTT. It translates to CSVVRRLNTEAFF.

J is TRBJ2-5 and V is TRBV19; a possible D gene is TRBD2 (6 bases). Trimming shortened V by 7 bases and J by 0 bases, and 18 bases separated the two germline ends. Germline V gene lookup returns CDR1 LNHDA and CDR2 SQIVND (reference sequence). The CDR3 runs 16 residues. CDR3 in amino acids: CASKITGAAHQETQYF. CDR3 sequence (DNA): TGTGCCAGTAAGATCACGGGAGCGGCCCACCAAGAGACCCAGTACTTC.